The present entry profiles one T cell receptor beta chain with its context. Its antigen remains unknown. Clones were sequenced by immunoSEQ multiplex PCR, and TCRdb holds only the in-frame ones, with some missing. The sample records roughly 120,000 clones, roughly 95% being singletons. V gave up 6 bases and J gave up 4 bases, with 13 bases separating them. This CDR3 is built from 13 residues. Germline assignment: CDR1 LNHDA and CDR2 SQIVND (reference sequence). These data originate in a study of graft-versus-host responses after intestinal transplantation. Study-wide background: Multivisceral, liver-intestinal, or isolated intestinal grafts went to recipients. Study conclusions and caveats: Some GvH clones were seen earlier in gut or blood, suggesting intestinal origin. The presence of high graft-versus-host to host-versus-graft clonal ratios in allografts characterized patients with graft-donor T cell macrochimerism.

Here the sequenced sample was unstimulated CD8+ T cells sorted from spleen or lymph node cells, taken before intestinal transplant. The TCR sequence derives from a human donor who received an intestinal transplant. V gene TRBV19 combines with J gene TRBJ2-7; the D is unclear. CDR3 protein: CASSLSGKYEQYF. In DNA form, the CDR3 reads TGTGCCAGTAGCCTGTCCGGTAAATACGAGCAGTACTTC.